This T cell receptor (beta chain) is from a study of cytomegalovirus exposure and HLA in healthy donors (dated by TCRdb to 2016 to 2017). With regard to the full study: A later analysis indicated that the 90 to 150 validation repertoires were generated on the platform also employed for the 700 or so repertoires of the first cohort. The study was designed to test whether signatures of past pathogen exposure could be identified by cataloging public T cell receptors. Along with the roughly 670-subject first cohort, a separate validation cohort of over a hundred different subjects was used. To predict cytomegalovirus infection status, the study combined high-throughput TCR immunosequencing, statistical association of individual TCRs with disease status, and machine learning.

The CDR1 and CDR2 encoded by the germline V gene are MGHDK and SYGVNS. The germline V end is reduced by 3 bases and the J end by 4 bases; junction bases left unmatched: 15. The CDR3 holds 18 amino acids from the cysteine to the phenylalanine. Of the read, only the CDR3 DNA is kept; its 54 bases are in frame from base 1. Broader findings and caveats from the paper: A later analysis found that TCRs clustered in the first cohort also tended to co-occur in the roughly 110 validation repertoires, with roughly 95% of cluster scores above 0. The study gave a list of some 150 TCR beta chains associated with cytomegalovirus. All 120 or so repertoires were used to score co-occurrence in the validation cohort in a later analysis, because that analysis had no HLA typing for the cohort. According to the authors, the approach could potentially be generalized to other disease states and immunological phenotypes. While some public TCRs were present in many individuals, most TCR sequences turned up only very rarely across donors. In both the original and validation cohorts, the classifier was reported to diagnose cytomegalovirus status with high specificity and sensitivity. In vitro tests confirmed that a few of the cytomegalovirus-associated TCR beta chains recognize cytomegalovirus antigens.

A remark on this clone: There is no known antigen for this receptor. The input lacks base qualities; no much larger clone sits a single base away.

Libraries were constructed by the immunoSEQ multiplex PCR assay. As for the authors' bioinformatics: A statistical classification framework was built to diagnose cytomegalovirus status from the catalog of TCR beta chain sequences. TCRdb stores this immuneACCESS table with in-frame sequences only. Part of the clones is absent; in the studies checked, under half of the shortfall reflects unresolved V genes, and no reason is known for the rest. That table is the source of V, J and clone size, and D and trimming were worked out from the DNA. Within this sample are around 65,000 clones, with approximately 92% of them counted one time only. 5.3% of the sample comes from the top ten. The donors belonged to the validation cohort of over a hundred subjects, which was separate from the approximately 700-subject first cohort.

Recombination linked TRBV25-1 to TRBJ2-7, and 10 junction bases match TRBD2. Sequencing was carried out using PBMCs. The sequence was collected from a man aged 18-30 years in good health and CMV-seropositive. Here is the DNA: TGTGCCAGCAGTGACGGTTCTAGCGGGAGCATCATAGGGTACGAGCAGTACTTC. It encodes CASSDGSSGSIIGYEQYF.